This T cell receptor beta chain stems from a study of T cells after yellow fever vaccination. In its sample, this clonotype was seen many times. The germline V and J ends were trimmed by 2 bases and 7 bases, with 11 bases remaining between them. The CDR3 loop spans 14 amino acids. From germline, CDR1 is SGHTA and CDR2 FQGNSA. One entry per CDR3 protein, called by TCRdb with MiXCR from the 5' RACE reads. The sample has 150,000 or so distinct CDR3 sequences, approximately 6.7% seen once. The rearrangement links TRBV7-2 to TRBJ2-2, with a possible D match to TRBD1 (5 bases). Here the sequenced sample was CD4+ T cells sorted from PBMCs, taken around 5 days after the first yellow fever vaccination. The source is a man younger than 35 who received the YFV17D yellow fever vaccine. CDR3 in amino acids: CASSLWGASGELFF. The DNA for the CDR3 is TGTGCCAGCAGCTTATGGGGCGCCAGCGGGGAGCTGTTTTTT. The whole variable domain, remainder taken from reference TRBV7-2 and TRBJ2-2, is GAGVSQSPSNKVTEKGKDVELRCDPISGHTALYWYRQSLGQGLEFLIYFQGNSAPDKSGLPSDRFSAERTGGSVSTLTIQRTQQEDSAVYLCASSLWGASGELFFGEGSRLTVL.